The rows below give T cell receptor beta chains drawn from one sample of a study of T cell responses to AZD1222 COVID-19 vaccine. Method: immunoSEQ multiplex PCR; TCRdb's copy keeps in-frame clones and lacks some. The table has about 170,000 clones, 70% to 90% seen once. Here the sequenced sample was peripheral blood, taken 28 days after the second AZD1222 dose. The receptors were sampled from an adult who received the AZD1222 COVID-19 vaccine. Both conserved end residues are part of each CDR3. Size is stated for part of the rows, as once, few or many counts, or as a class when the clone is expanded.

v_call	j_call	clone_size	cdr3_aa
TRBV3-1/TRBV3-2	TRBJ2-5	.	CASSQGFQETQYF
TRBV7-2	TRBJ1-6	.	CASSFAVGTHYNSPLHF
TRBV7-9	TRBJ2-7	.	CASSTRQGDYEQYF
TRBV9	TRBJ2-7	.	CASSHGQGASYEQYF
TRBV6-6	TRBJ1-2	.	CASSYPPPSRNGYTF
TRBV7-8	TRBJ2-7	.	CASSLTAVGAYEQYF
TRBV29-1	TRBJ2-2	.	CSARFRTGELFF
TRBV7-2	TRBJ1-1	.	CASLQWGNTAKGAFF
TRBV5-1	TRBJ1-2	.	CASSPSRQGEEGYTF
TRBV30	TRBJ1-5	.	CAWSGGLTSHQNQPQHF
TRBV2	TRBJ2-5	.	CASSEGEGRETQYF
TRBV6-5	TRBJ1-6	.	CASSYRALHF
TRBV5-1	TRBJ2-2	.	CASSLAPGGTGELFF
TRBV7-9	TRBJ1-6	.	CASSQQGDNSPLHF
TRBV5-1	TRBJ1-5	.	CASSADGYSNQPQHF
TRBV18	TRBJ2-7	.	CASSPGTASYEQYF
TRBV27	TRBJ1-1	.	CASARRTGNTEAFF
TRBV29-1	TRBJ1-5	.	CSVGDSGNQPQHF
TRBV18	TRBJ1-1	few	CASSPGGRTEAFF
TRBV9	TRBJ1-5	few	CASRDRTSNQPQHF
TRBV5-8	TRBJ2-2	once	CASSLALADTGELFF
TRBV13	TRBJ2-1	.	CASSLGMKEQFF
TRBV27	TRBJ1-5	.	CASSLTGSNQPQHF
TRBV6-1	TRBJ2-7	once	CASSEAVTFSYEQYF
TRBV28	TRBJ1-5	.	CASNSWGLAQPQHF
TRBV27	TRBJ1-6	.	CATWTGGTSPLHF
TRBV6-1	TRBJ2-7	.	CASSDGQGSSEQYF
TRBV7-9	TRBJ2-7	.	CASSSKGQGEYEQYF
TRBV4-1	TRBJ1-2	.	CASSHPGQGAQGYTF
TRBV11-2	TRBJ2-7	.	CASSYMTGTAYEQYF
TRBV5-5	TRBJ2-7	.	CASSFSPGQPYEQYF
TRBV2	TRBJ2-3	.	CASSESGLAGPDTQYF
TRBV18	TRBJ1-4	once	CASSERQMATNEKLFF
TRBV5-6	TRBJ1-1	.	CASSLFWTPEAFF
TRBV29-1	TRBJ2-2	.	CSGGADSNTGELFF
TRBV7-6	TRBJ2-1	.	CASSTRDSNSYNEQFF
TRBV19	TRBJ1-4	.	CASKVPRGHEKLFF
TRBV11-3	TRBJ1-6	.	CASRPQRTGARYNSPLHF
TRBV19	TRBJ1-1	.	CASSPPPGRGTEAFF
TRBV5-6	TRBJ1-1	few	CASSLPGLGTEAFF
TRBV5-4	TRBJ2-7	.	CASSAGLLEQYF
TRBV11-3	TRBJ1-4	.	CASSSGTGEKLFF
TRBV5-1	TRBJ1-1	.	CASSLAGVGQSFTEAFF
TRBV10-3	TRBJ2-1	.	CAIRTSGGGLNNEQFF
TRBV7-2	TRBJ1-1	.	CASSLLPQGGTEAFF
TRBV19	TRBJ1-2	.	CASRVIGQGNYGYTF
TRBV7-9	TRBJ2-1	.	CASSPRGSNEQFF
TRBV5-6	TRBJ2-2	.	CASSLFLLDVDTGELFF
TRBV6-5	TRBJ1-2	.	CASTNSRVGGYTF
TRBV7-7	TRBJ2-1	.	CASSPRTGGDEQFF
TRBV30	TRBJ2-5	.	CAWRQGGGLETQYF
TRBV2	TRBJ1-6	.	CASVGQGAVNSPLHF
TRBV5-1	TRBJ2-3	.	CASSLGEMSTDTQYF
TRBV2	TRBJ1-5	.	CASSGISIGQPQHF